Listed below are T cell receptor beta chains from one sample, sequenced in a study of T cells after posttransplantation cyclophosphamide. Libraries were prepared by immunoSEQ multiplex PCR; TCRdb keeps only in-frame clonotypes and omits some of them. The sample has roughly 30,000 clones, around nine tenths seen once. The sequenced sample was naive CD4+ T cells sorted from blood. The source of these receptors is a young man in good health and a related stem cell transplant donor. CDR3s include the opening cysteine and the closing phenylalanine or tryptophan. The D gene is left open where the match is weak. For some rows the clone size is stated as once, few or many, or as a class when expanded; others skip it.

j_gene: TRBJ1-1; abundance: NA; d_gene: NA; v_gene: TRBV6-4; CDR3nt: TGTGCCAGCCTGACTAAACTGAACACTGAAGCTTTCTTT; CDR3aa: CASLTKLNTEAFF
j_gene: TRBJ1-5; abundance: NA; d_gene: TRBD1; v_gene: TRBV6-5; CDR3nt: TGTGCCAGCGCGAGACAGGGGGCAGACCAGCCCCAGCATTTT; CDR3aa: CASARQGADQPQHF
j_gene: TRBJ2-5; abundance: NA; d_gene: TRBD2; v_gene: TRBV9; CDR3nt: TGTGCCAGCAGCGCTGGGACTAGCCGTTACCAAGAGACCCAGTACTTC; CDR3aa: CASSAGTSRYQETQYF
j_gene: TRBJ1-6; abundance: NA; d_gene: NA; v_gene: TRBV28; CDR3nt: TGTGCCAGCGCGTACCTGAATTCACCCCTCCACTTT; CDR3aa: CASAYLNSPLHF
j_gene: TRBJ1-3; abundance: NA; d_gene: NA; v_gene: TRBV7-2; CDR3nt: TGTGCCAGCAGCTTAGCGGCGGGGGCATCGGCTGGAAACACCATATATTTT; CDR3aa: CASSLAAGASAGNTIYF
j_gene: TRBJ2-3; abundance: NA; d_gene: TRBD2; v_gene: TRBV6-6; CDR3nt: TGTGCCAGCAGTCAACTAGCGGCCCGCACAGATACGCAGTATTTT; CDR3aa: CASSQLAARTDTQYF
j_gene: TRBJ1-4; abundance: NA; d_gene: TRBD1; v_gene: TRBV19; CDR3nt: TGTGCCAGTAGTCTCAAAACCGGGACAGGCGATAATGAAAAACTGTTTTTT; CDR3aa: CASSLKTGTGDNEKLFF
j_gene: TRBJ2-6; abundance: NA; d_gene: TRBD1; v_gene: TRBV5-1; CDR3nt: TGCGCCAGCAGCCCACGGACAGGGGTTTCGGGGGCCAACGTCCTGACTTTC; CDR3aa: CASSPRTGVSGANVLTF
j_gene: TRBJ2-2; abundance: NA; d_gene: TRBD2; v_gene: TRBV5-1; CDR3nt: TGCGCCAGCAGCTTGGTGGCGGGGGGGTCGAACACCGGGGAGCTGTTTTTT; CDR3aa: CASSLVAGGSNTGELFF
j_gene: TRBJ2-7; abundance: NA; d_gene: TRBD1; v_gene: TRBV4-1; CDR3nt: TGCGCCAGCAGCCAAGAAGGGACAGACTACGAGCAGTACTTC; CDR3aa: CASSQEGTDYEQYF
j_gene: TRBJ2-1; abundance: NA; d_gene: TRBD1; v_gene: TRBV5-8; CDR3nt: TGTGCCAGCAGCTTCTTGGGACAGGGTTTCTACAATGAGCAGTTCTTC; CDR3aa: CASSFLGQGFYNEQFF
j_gene: TRBJ2-2; abundance: NA; d_gene: TRBD2; v_gene: TRBV7-6; CDR3nt: TGTGCCAGCAGCCTTAGCGGGGCGAACACCGGGGAGCTGTTTTTT; CDR3aa: CASSLSGANTGELFF
j_gene: TRBJ2-3; abundance: NA; d_gene: NA; v_gene: TRBV6-5; CDR3nt: TGTGCCAGCAGCGCGACATTTAGTGCTGATACGCAGTATTTT; CDR3aa: CASSATFSADTQYF
j_gene: TRBJ1-3; abundance: NA; d_gene: NA; v_gene: TRBV7-9; CDR3nt: TGTGCCAGCAGCTTAATAGGGGCTGGAAACACCATATATTTT; CDR3aa: CASSLIGAGNTIYF
j_gene: TRBJ2-7; abundance: NA; d_gene: TRBD2; v_gene: TRBV19; CDR3nt: TGTGCCAGTACTCCTAGCGGGTTCTCCTACGAGCAGTACTTC; CDR3aa: CASTPSGFSYEQYF
j_gene: TRBJ1-6; abundance: NA; d_gene: NA; v_gene: TRBV19; CDR3nt: TGTGCCAGTAGTATACGGGGAGGGAATTCACCCCTCCACTTT; CDR3aa: CASSIRGGNSPLHF
j_gene: TRBJ2-7; abundance: NA; d_gene: NA; v_gene: TRBV11-3; CDR3nt: TGTGCCAGCAGCTTACACGGGTCGGGATACGAGCAGTACTTC; CDR3aa: CASSLHGSGYEQYF
j_gene: TRBJ1-2; abundance: once; d_gene: TRBD1; v_gene: TRBV5-6; CDR3nt: TGTGCCAGCAGCGTGGGGGACAGGGAGTACTATGGCTACACCTTC; CDR3aa: CASSVGDREYYGYTF
j_gene: TRBJ1-2; abundance: NA; d_gene: NA; v_gene: TRBV7-2; CDR3nt: TGTGCCAGCGGGAGGAATGGCTACACCTTC; CDR3aa: CASGRNGYTF
j_gene: TRBJ1-1; abundance: NA; d_gene: NA; v_gene: TRBV10-3; CDR3nt: TGTGCCATTACGACAGCAACGAACACTGAAGCTTTCTTT; CDR3aa: CAITTATNTEAFF
j_gene: TRBJ1-4; abundance: NA; d_gene: NA; v_gene: TRBV7-7; CDR3nt: TGTGCTAGCAGCTTAGGGGAGGGCACCAATGAAAAACTGTTTTTT; CDR3aa: CASSLGEGTNEKLFF
j_gene: TRBJ1-6; abundance: NA; d_gene: NA; v_gene: TRBV7-3; CDR3nt: TGTGCCAGCAGCTTATTCGGACAACTGGATTCACCCCTCCACTTT; CDR3aa: CASSLFGQLDSPLHF
j_gene: TRBJ1-3; abundance: NA; d_gene: NA; v_gene: TRBV7-3; CDR3nt: TGTGCCAGCAGCTCAAGCGGACGCTCTGGAAACACCATATATTTT; CDR3aa: CASSSSGRSGNTIYF
j_gene: TRBJ2-7; abundance: few; d_gene: TRBD1; v_gene: TRBV10-3; CDR3nt: TGTGCCATCAGTCCGGGACAGGCGTCCTACGAGCAGTACTTC; CDR3aa: CAISPGQASYEQYF
j_gene: TRBJ2-7; abundance: NA; d_gene: TRBD1; v_gene: TRBV18; CDR3nt: TGTGCCAGCTCACAGGACAGGGGAGCCTACGAGCAGTACTTC; CDR3aa: CASSQDRGAYEQYF
j_gene: TRBJ1-2; abundance: once; d_gene: TRBD1; v_gene: TRBV7-8; CDR3nt: TGTGCCAGCAGCTTAGTAGGGACAGGGAATGGCTACACCTTC; CDR3aa: CASSLVGTGNGYTF
j_gene: TRBJ2-1; abundance: NA; d_gene: TRBD2; v_gene: TRBV27; CDR3nt: TGTGCCAGCAGTCGCGAATGGGCAGCGGGGAGCTCCTACAATGAGCAGTTCTTC; CDR3aa: CASSREWAAGSSYNEQFF
j_gene: TRBJ1-1; abundance: NA; d_gene: TRBD1; v_gene: TRBV6-1; CDR3nt: TGTGCCAGCAGTCTAGAGACAGGGGCATCGACTGAAGCTTTCTTT; CDR3aa: CASSLETGASTEAFF
j_gene: TRBJ2-7; abundance: NA; d_gene: TRBD1; v_gene: TRBV15; CDR3nt: TGTGCCACCAGCAGTGGACAGGGGGTAGGCGAGCAGTACTTC; CDR3aa: CATSSGQGVGEQYF
j_gene: TRBJ2-3; abundance: NA; d_gene: NA; v_gene: TRBV7-8; CDR3nt: TGTGCCAGCAGCTTAAAAGGGGCGGGACCAGATACGCAGTATTTT; CDR3aa: CASSLKGAGPDTQYF
j_gene: TRBJ2-1; abundance: NA; d_gene: NA; v_gene: TRBV10-3; CDR3nt: TGTGCCATCAGTGACCCCCTGCAGGGGCCCCGGGCATACAATGAGCAGTTCTTC; CDR3aa: CAISDPLQGPRAYNEQFF
j_gene: TRBJ2-2; abundance: NA; d_gene: NA; v_gene: TRBV19; CDR3nt: TGTGCCAGTAGTATGGACAGCGGCACCGGGGAGCTGTTTTTT; CDR3aa: CASSMDSGTGELFF
j_gene: TRBJ1-5; abundance: once; d_gene: NA; v_gene: TRBV7-2; CDR3nt: TGTGCCAGCAGCTCCGACAGGTCAAGGATTCCCCAGCATTTT; CDR3aa: CASSSDRSRIPQHF
j_gene: TRBJ2-1; abundance: NA; d_gene: TRBD2; v_gene: TRBV19; CDR3nt: TGTGCCAGTAGTGGCCAGCGGGGGAGTGAGCAGTTCTTC; CDR3aa: CASSGQRGSEQFF
j_gene: TRBJ1-2; abundance: NA; d_gene: TRBD1; v_gene: TRBV6-5; CDR3nt: TGTGCCAGCAAGACAGGGCTCTATGGCTACACCTTC; CDR3aa: CASKTGLYGYTF
j_gene: TRBJ2-2; abundance: NA; d_gene: TRBD2; v_gene: TRBV2; CDR3nt: TGTGCCAGCAGGGGGACTAGCGGGACTCACACCGGGGAGCTGTTTTTT; CDR3aa: CASRGTSGTHTGELFF
j_gene: TRBJ2-4; abundance: NA; d_gene: NA; v_gene: TRBV15; CDR3nt: TGTGCCACCAGCAGAGATCAGACAGGATTAGCCAAAAACATTCAGTACTTC; CDR3aa: CATSRDQTGLAKNIQYF
j_gene: TRBJ2-5; abundance: NA; d_gene: TRBD2; v_gene: TRBV2; CDR3nt: TGTGCCAGCATTCGCGGGGGACCCGTCCAAGAGACCCAGTACTTC; CDR3aa: CASIRGGPVQETQYF
j_gene: TRBJ2-7; abundance: NA; d_gene: NA; v_gene: TRBV7-2; CDR3nt: TGTGCCAGCAGCTTAGAACAGGGATCATCCTACGAGCAGTACTTC; CDR3aa: CASSLEQGSSYEQYF
j_gene: TRBJ2-3; abundance: NA; d_gene: TRBD2; v_gene: TRBV5-1; CDR3nt: TGCGCCAGCAGCTTGGGTAGTAGCGGGGGCGATACGCAGTATTTT; CDR3aa: CASSLGSSGGDTQYF
j_gene: TRBJ1-6; abundance: NA; d_gene: NA; v_gene: TRBV9; CDR3nt: TGTGCCAGCAGCGAGAACAGGGTCCCTAATTCACCCCTCCACTTT; CDR3aa: CASSENRVPNSPLHF
j_gene: TRBJ1-5; abundance: NA; d_gene: NA; v_gene: TRBV5-5; CDR3nt: TGTGCCAGCACCGAGGGGGGGAGCAATCAGCCCCAGCATTTT; CDR3aa: CASTEGGSNQPQHF
j_gene: TRBJ1-3; abundance: NA; d_gene: TRBD1; v_gene: TRBV5-1; CDR3nt: TGCGCCAGCAGCCCCACAGGGGACGGTGGAAACACCATATATTTT; CDR3aa: CASSPTGDGGNTIYF